This T cell receptor beta chain was sequenced in a study of a mutant IDH1 vaccine in newly diagnosed glioma (dated by TCRdb to the early 2020s). Notes on the research overall: Eight vaccinations were administered to patients in weeks 1, 3, 5, 7, 11, 15, 19 and 23, corresponding to visits V03 through V10. In the chemotherapy-containing groups, vaccination started alongside temozolomide cycles, whereas in patients who had radiotherapy alone it started 4-6 weeks after radiotherapy. Of the roughly 34 treated patients, approximately 62% were male and approximately 38% were female, and the mean age was approximately 37 years. Before enrollment, patients had received standard therapy of radiotherapy alone, temozolomide alone, or radiochemotherapy with temozolomide; most received the combination. Peripheral blood was drawn at six visits: V03 (baseline), V05, V07, V10, V12 and V13. For exploratory analyses, 25 to 30 treated patients had longitudinal TCRB deep sequencing done wherever samples were available. The investigation overall reported the following: PBMC samples for TCRB deep sequencing were selected based on availability. Immune responses induced by the vaccine were seen in 90% to 95% of patients across multiple MHC alleles. Pseudoprogression seemed to be unrelated to changes in the top peripheral T cell clonotypes found by TCRB sequencing. It was noted by the authors that analyses of patient blood samples could not be reproduced owing to sample limitations.

The CDR3 sequence holds 18 residues, the cysteine and phenylalanine included. The retained sequence is limited to the CDR3, 54 bases, with the frame set at the first base. The V and J ends are trimmed by 1 base and 5 bases, leaving 23 bases between them. The germline V gene yields MGHRA for CDR1 and YSYEKL for CDR2. Libraries were made using the immunoSEQ multiplex PCR assay. The hsTCRB Kit was used according to the manufacturer's protocol to amplify rearranged TCR beta chain sequences. An Illumina MiSeq was used to sequence the TCRB libraries. The study's own analysis went as follows. Demultiplexing, trimming and gene mapping were performed with the kit vendor's proprietary platform. In TCRdb, the immuneACCESS table is reduced to in-frame sequences with V and J assigned. These tables do not hold every clone; where another copy was compared, an unresolved V gene accounts for under half, and the others remain unexplained. That table supplies the V and J calls and clone size; D and trimming were determined from the DNA. The sample has some 40,000 clones on record, roughly 80% of them singletons. The ten biggest clones cover roughly 15% of the sample.

The label giving this sample's time point can be read as: week 11, during vaccination. Every vaccine dose consisted of 300 ug of a 20-mer mutant IDH1 peptide in Montanide, administered subcutaneously together with topical imiquimod. All donors had newly diagnosed IDH1-mutant astrocytomas of WHO grade 3 or 4 that showed loss of nuclear ATRX. The samples were drawn from NOA16, a multicentre, single-arm, open-label phase I trial in Germany that tested a mutant IDH1 peptide vaccine in humans for the first time. The DNeasy Blood and Tissue Kit was used to extract genomic DNA from EDTA blood for TCRB sequencing. This clone was seen a single time. Its target antigen remains unknown. Within one base of it there is no much larger clone, and no base qualities were kept.

This TCR derives from a woman between 25 and 40 years old with glioma. Some clones in this sample may be carry-over from other donors' samples. The source material was peripheral blood mononuclear cells (PBMCs), sampled from a glioma patient whose treatment included an IDH1 peptide vaccine. The sequence joins TRBV4-1 to TRBJ2-5; the D gene is possibly TRBD1 or TRBD2, each agreeing over 5 bases. The bases read TGCGCCAGCAGCCAAGTGGGGAGACGGGGCCTCTACGGGGAGACCCAGTACTTC. The translation is CASSQVGRRGLYGETQYF.